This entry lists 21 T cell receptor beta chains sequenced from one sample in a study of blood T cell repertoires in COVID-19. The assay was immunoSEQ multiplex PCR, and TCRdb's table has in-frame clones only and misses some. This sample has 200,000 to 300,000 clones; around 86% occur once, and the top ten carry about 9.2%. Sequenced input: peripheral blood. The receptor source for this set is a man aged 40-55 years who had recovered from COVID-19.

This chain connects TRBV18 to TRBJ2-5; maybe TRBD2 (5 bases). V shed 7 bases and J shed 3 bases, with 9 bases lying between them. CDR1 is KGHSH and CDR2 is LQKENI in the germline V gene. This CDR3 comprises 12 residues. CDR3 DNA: TGTGCCAGCTACGGTAGCGAAGAGACCCAGTACTTC. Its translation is CASYGSEETQYF.

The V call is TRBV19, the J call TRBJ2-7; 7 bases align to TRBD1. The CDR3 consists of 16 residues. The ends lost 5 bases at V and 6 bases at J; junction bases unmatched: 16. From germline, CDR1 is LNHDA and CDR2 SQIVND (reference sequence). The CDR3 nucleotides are TGTGCCAGTAGTGTTACAGGGGCTGGATTCGCGACCGAGCAGTACTTC. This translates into CASSVTGAGFATEQYF.

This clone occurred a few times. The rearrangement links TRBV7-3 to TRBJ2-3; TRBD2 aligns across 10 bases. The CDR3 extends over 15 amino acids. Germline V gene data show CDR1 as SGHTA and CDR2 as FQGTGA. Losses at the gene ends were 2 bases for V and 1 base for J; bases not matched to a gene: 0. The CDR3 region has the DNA TGTGCCAGCAGCTTAGGGACTAGCGGCACAGATACGCAGTATTTT. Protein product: CASSLGTSGTDTQYF.

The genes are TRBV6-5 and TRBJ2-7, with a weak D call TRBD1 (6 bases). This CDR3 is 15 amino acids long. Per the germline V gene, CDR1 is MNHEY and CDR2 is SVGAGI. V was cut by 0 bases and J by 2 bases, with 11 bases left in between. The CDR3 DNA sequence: TGTGCCAGCAGTTACTCGAGAGGACAGACCTACGAGCAGTACTTC. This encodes CASSYSRGQTYEQYF.

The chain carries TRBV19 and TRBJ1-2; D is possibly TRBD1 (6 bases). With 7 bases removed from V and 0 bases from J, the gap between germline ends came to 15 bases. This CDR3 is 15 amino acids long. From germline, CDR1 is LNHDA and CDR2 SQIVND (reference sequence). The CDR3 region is CASKDQGSTNYGYTF. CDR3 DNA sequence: TGTGCCAGTAAGGATCAGGGGTCAACTAACTATGGCTACACCTTC.

DNA of the CDR3: TGTGCCAGCAGCAAAGGGGCCCAATACGGGGCCAACGTCCTGACTTTC. It specifies CASSKGAQYGANVLTF. The rearrangement uses TRBV21-1 and TRBJ2-6; no check of the table's D call, TRBD1, against the DNA was made. TRBV21-1 is noted as a pseudogene. The CDR3 runs 16 residues.

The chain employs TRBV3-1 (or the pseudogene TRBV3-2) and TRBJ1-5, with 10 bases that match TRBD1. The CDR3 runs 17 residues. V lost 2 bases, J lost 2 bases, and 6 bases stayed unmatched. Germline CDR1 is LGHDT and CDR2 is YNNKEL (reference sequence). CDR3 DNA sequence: TGTGCCAGCAGCCAATTAACCGGGACAGGGGGCAATCAGCCCCAGCATTTT. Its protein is CASSQLTGTGGNQPQHF.

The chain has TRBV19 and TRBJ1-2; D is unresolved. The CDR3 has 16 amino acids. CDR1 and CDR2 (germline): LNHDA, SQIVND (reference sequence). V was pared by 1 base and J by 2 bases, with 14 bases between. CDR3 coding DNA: TGTGCCAGTAGTATAGCTACCGTTAACCGCAACTATGGCTACACCTTC. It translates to CASSIATVNRNYGYTF.

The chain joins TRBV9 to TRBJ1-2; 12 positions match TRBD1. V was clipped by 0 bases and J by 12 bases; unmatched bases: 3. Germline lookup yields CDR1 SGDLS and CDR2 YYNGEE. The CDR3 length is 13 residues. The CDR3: CASSVGDRGLNTF. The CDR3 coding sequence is TGTGCCAGCAGCGTAGGGGACAGGGGGCTTAACACCTTC.

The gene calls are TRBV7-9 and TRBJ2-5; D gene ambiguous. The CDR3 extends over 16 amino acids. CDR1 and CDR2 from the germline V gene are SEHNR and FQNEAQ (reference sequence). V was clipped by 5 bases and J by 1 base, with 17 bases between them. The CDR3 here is CASSPPVAASQETQYF. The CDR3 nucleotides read TGTGCCAGCAGCCCGCCGGTGGCAGCGAGCCAAGAGACCCAGTACTTC.

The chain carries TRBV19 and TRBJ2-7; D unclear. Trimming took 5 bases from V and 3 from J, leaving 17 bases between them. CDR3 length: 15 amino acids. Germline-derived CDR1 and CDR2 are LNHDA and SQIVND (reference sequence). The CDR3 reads CASSPRLALLYEQYF. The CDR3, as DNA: TGTGCCAGTAGTCCCAGACTGGCCCTCCTCTACGAGCAGTACTTC.

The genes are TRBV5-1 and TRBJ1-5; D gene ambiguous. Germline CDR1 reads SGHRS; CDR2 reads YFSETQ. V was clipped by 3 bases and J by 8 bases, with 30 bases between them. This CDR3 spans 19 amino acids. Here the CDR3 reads CASSSRGQVKEESDKPQHF. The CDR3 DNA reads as TGCGCCAGCAGCTCCCGAGGCCAGGTGAAGGAGGAATCGGATAAGCCCCAGCATTTT.

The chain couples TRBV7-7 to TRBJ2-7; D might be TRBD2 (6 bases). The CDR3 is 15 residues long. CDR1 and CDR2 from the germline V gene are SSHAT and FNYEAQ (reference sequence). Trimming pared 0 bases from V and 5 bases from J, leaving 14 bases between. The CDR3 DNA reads TGTGCCAGCAGCTTAGCGGCGGGGTGGTCCCACGAGCAGTACTTC. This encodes CASSLAAGWSHEQYF.

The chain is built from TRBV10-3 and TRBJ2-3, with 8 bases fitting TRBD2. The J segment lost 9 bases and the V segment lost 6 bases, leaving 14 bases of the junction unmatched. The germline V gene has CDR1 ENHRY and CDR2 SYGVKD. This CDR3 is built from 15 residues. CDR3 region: CAIRRTLADPPTQYF. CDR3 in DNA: TGTGCCATCAGACGGACACTAGCGGACCCCCCGACGCAGTATTTT.

The CDR3 DNA reads TGTGCCAGCAGCCGGACTAGCGGGGGGGCCGGATTAAACGAGCAGTACTTC. Its protein is CASSRTSGGAGLNEQYF. The rearrangement joins TRBV7-2 to TRBJ2-7, with 15 bases aligning to TRBD2. The CDR3 contains 17 residues. Germline assignment: CDR1 SGHTA and CDR2 FQGNSA. The V and J ends lost 5 bases and 5 bases, in that order; junction bases with no gene match: 10.

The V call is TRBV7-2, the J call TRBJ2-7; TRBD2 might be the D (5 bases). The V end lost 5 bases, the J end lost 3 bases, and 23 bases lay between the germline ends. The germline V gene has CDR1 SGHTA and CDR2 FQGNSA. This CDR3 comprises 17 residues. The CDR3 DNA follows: TGTGCCAGCAGCATCACGGAGGCGACCGTTAGAGACTACGAGCAGTACTTC. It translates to CASSITEATVRDYEQYF.

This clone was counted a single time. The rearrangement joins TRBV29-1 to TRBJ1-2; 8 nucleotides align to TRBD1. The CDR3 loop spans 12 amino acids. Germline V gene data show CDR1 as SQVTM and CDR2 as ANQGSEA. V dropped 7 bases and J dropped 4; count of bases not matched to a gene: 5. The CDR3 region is CSAGQGPYGYTF. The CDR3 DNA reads TGCAGCGCCGGACAGGGTCCCTATGGCTACACCTTC.

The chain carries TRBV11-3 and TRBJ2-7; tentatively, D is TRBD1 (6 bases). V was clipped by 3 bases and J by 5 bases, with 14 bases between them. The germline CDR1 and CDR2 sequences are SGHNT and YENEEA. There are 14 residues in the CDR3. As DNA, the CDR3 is TGTGCCAGCAGCTTTGGGGGACCAGGGGACGAGCAGTACTTC. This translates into CASSFGGPGDEQYF.

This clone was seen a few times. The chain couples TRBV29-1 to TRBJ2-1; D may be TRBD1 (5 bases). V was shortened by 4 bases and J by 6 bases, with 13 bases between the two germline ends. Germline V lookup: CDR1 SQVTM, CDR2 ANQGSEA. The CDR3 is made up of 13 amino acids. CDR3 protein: CSVGPGWANEQFF. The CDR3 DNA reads TGCAGCGTTGGGCCAGGGTGGGCCAATGAGCAGTTCTTC.

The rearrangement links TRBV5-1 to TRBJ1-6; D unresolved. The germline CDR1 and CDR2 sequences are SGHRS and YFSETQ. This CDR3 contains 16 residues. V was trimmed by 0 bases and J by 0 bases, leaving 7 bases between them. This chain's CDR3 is CASSLDWASYNSPLHF. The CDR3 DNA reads TGCGCCAGCAGCTTGGACTGGGCCTCCTATAATTCACCCCTCCACTTT.

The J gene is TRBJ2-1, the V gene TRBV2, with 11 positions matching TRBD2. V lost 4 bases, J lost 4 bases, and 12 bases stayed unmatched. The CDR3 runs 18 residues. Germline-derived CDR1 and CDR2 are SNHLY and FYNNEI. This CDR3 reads CASSVGSGRARRYNEQFF. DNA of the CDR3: TGTGCCAGCAGTGTAGGTAGCGGGAGGGCCAGGAGATACAATGAGCAGTTCTTC.